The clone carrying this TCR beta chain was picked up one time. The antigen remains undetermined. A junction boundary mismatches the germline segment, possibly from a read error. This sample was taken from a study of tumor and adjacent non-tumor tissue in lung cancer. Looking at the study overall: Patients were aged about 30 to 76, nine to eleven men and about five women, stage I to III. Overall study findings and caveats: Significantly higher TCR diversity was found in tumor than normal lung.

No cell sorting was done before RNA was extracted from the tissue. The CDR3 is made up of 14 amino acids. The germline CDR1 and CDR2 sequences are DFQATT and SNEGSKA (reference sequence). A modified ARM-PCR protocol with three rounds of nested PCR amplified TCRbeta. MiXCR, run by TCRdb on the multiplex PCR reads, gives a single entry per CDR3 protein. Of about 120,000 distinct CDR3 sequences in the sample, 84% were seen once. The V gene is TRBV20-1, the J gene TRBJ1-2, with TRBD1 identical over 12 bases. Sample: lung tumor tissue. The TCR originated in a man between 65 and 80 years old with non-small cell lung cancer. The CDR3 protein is CSARKLGQGASYTF. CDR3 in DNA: TGCAGTGCTAGAAAGTTGGGACAGGGGGCCAGCTACACTTTC.